Following are 10 T cell receptor beta chains from one sample sequenced in a study of blood T cell repertoires in COVID-19. Some clones are missing from TCRdb's copy, which holds only in-frame ones; the method was immunoSEQ multiplex PCR. This sample carries 50,000 to 55,000 clones, about four fifths of them seen once, and the ten largest clones take 11%. The sequenced sample consisted of peripheral blood. These receptors all stem from a man of 80 years or more with COVID-19, enrolled during active disease.

This clone was seen only once. The chain combines TRBV30 with TRBJ2-3, with a possible D match to TRBD2 (6 bases). This CDR3 is built from 15 residues. With 0 bases removed from V and 3 bases from J, the gap between germline ends came to 13 bases. Looked up from germline, CDR1 is GTSNPN and CDR2 is SVGIG (reference sequence). CDR3 sequence reads: CAWSVPVSGTDTQYF. CDR3 DNA sequence: TGTGCCTGGAGTGTACCGGTTAGCGGTACAGATACGCAGTATTTT.

The genes are TRBV4-3 and TRBJ2-7; D is perhaps TRBD1 (5 bases). V was pared by 0 bases and J by 4 bases, with 13 bases between. The CDR3 runs 15 residues. Per germline, CDR1 LGHNA and CDR2 YSLEER. The CDR3 loop reads CASSQDNTRAYEQYF. For the CDR3, the DNA is TGCGCCAGCAGCCAAGATAACACCAGGGCTTACGAGCAGTACTTC.

This clone was observed a single time. The rearrangement uses TRBV19 and TRBJ2-7; possibly TRBD2 for D (6 bases). The CDR3 contains 15 residues. V was cut by 10 bases and J by 3 bases, with 22 bases left in between. Germline V CDR1 and CDR2: LNHDA, SQIVND (reference sequence). CDR3 sequence (DNA): TGTGCCACCTCTCCCGGGGGAAGCGGAGACTACGAGCAGTACGTC. Protein product: CATSPGGSGDYEQYV.

This clone has just a few counts. V gene TRBV7-7 combines with J gene TRBJ1-4; TRBD1 is a possible D gene (6 bases). Germline V lookup: CDR1 SSHAT, CDR2 FNYEAQ (reference sequence). CDR3 length: 16 residues. Trimming took 4 bases from V and 3 from J, leaving 15 bases between them. In DNA form, the CDR3 reads TGTGCCAGCAGCTCCAATGGACAGTTGCCTAATGAAAAACTGTTTTTT. It encodes CASSSNGQLPNEKLFF.

CDR3 DNA: TGCGCCAGCAGTGCGGGAGATTCACCCCTCCACTTT. It is translated as CASSAGDSPLHF. The V and J genes are TRBV10-1 and TRBJ1-6; D not resolved. Deletions cut 4 bases from V and 8 bases from J, with 6 bases between. The CDR3 is 12 residues long. The germline gives CDR1 WNHNN, CDR2 SYGVQD (reference sequence).

This clone came up a few times. The gene calls are TRBV2 and TRBJ2-7; 7 bases fit TRBD2. V was clipped by 8 bases and J by 1 base; unmatched bases: 11. Germline V lookup: CDR1 SNHLY, CDR2 FYNNEI. This CDR3 contains 15 residues. The CDR3 loop is CASQPAGMMSYEQYV. The CDR3 DNA sequence: TGTGCCAGCCAACCAGCGGGGATGATGTCCTACGAGCAGTACGTC.

The chain recombines TRBV28 with TRBJ2-5, with 9 positions matching TRBD1. The CDR3 loop spans 15 amino acids. Germline V CDR1 and CDR2: MDHEN, SYDVKM. The V and J ends lost 4 bases and 3 bases, in that order; junction bases with no gene match: 6. CDR3 in amino acids: CASSSTGGEEETQYF. As DNA, the CDR3 is TGTGCCAGCAGTTCCACAGGGGGCGAAGAAGAGACCCAGTACTTC.

J is TRBJ1-2 and V is TRBV4-3, with 8 positions matching TRBD1. CDR3 length: 15 residues. The ends lost 2 bases at V and 3 bases at J; junction bases unmatched: 5. Germline CDR1 reads LGHNA; CDR2 reads YSLEER. CDR3 sequence (DNA): TGCGCCAGCAGCCAACAGGGGGCGACGGACTATGGCTACACCTTC. Translation: CASSQQGATDYGYTF.

The chain recombines TRBV4-2 with TRBJ1-2; tentative D call: TRBD1 (5 bases). The CDR3 is made up of 14 amino acids. Trimming removed 1 base at V and 2 bases at J, with 8 bases between. Germline CDR1 LGHNA, CDR2 YNFKEQ. CDR3: CASSQVSGNYGYTF. CDR3 nucleotide sequence: TGTGCCAGCAGCCAAGTGTCAGGGAACTATGGCTACACCTTC.

The chain employs TRBV10-3 and TRBJ2-3, with D maybe TRBD2 (7 bases). The germline CDR1 and CDR2 sequences are ENHRY and SYGVKD. V was pared by 3 bases and J by 9 bases, with 19 bases between. The CDR3 loop spans 15 amino acids. The CDR3, as DNA: TGTGCCATCAGTGACTGGGGGGGCGCATCAGGGACGCAGTATTTT. It codes for CAISDWGGASGTQYF.